This note documents a single TCR beta chain sequence. Antigen unknown. The TCR beta CDR3 region was amplified by multiplex PCR employing 32 V and 13 J primers. TCRdb itself ran the multiplex PCR reads through MiXCR, one entry per CDR3 protein. The table shows about 4,600 distinct CDR3 sequences, with roughly 36% occurring only once. The CDR3 spans 13 residues. Trimming removed 5 bases at V and 3 bases at J, with 8 bases between. Germline V CDR1 and CDR2: MNHEY, SVGEGT. These data originate in a study of immune heterogeneity within non-small cell lung tumors. Study overall: There was 1 tumor not otherwise specified, along with 10 to 11 non-squamous carcinomas and several squamous cell carcinomas.

Template material for each sample was 500 to 650 ng of bulk tumor genomic DNA. Surgeons took several biopsies per primary tumor, spaced far apart, during surgery. Each patient presented with untreated, newly diagnosed non-small cell lung cancer and received curative surgery. Every donor was a newly diagnosed non-small cell lung cancer patient having surgery with curative intent. Study results and caveats: Multiple tumor sites within a patient showed recurrence of identical dominant CDR3 beta clonotypes; site-unique high-frequency clones were present as well. Local tumor mutational burden showed a correlation with local T-cell clonality that was moderate but significant (R about 0.35).

The TCR was taken from a woman between 45 and 65 years old with non-small cell lung cancer. The sequenced sample was lung tumor tissue. The chain recombines TRBV6-2 or TRBV6-3 with TRBJ1-5, with D maybe TRBD1 (6 bases). The chain's CDR3 is CASSGQFNQPQHF. CDR3 nucleotides: TGTGCCAGCAGTGGACAGTTCAATCAGCCCCAGCATTTT.